The 20 T cell receptor beta chains below were found in one sample sequenced in a study of OX40 agonist ivuxolimab in advanced cancers. The table came from immunoSEQ multiplex PCR; TCRdb's copy has only in-frame clones and leaves some out. The sample includes about 140,000 clones, 90% of them seen just once. The sample was CD4+ or CD8+ T cells sorted from blood, taken in a trial of the OX40 agonist ivuxolimab. These receptors all come from an adult with an advanced solid tumor such as melanoma, head and neck, liver or kidney cancer.

This clone was found once. The chain couples TRBV5-8 to TRBJ2-3; D is unresolved. V dropped 4 bases and J dropped 0 bases, with 9 bases sitting between them. In germline, CDR1 is SGHTS, CDR2 YDEGEE. The CDR3 is 14 amino acids. CDR3 residues: CASSPGISTDTQYF. The CDR3 nucleotides read TGTGCCAGCAGCCCTGGGATTAGCACAGATACGCAGTATTTT.

This clone was counted once. The V gene is TRBV2, the J gene TRBJ2-7, with 11 positions matching TRBD2. Looked up from germline, CDR1 is SNHLY and CDR2 is FYNNEI. The CDR3 consists of 14 residues. V gave up 7 bases and J gave up 3 bases; unmatched junction bases: 5. The CDR3 region has the DNA TGTGCCAGCATAGGGCTAGCGGGAGGCTACGAGCAGTACTTC. This sequence encodes CASIGLAGGYEQYF. Drawing the rest from reference TRBV2 and TRBJ2-7, the complete variable domain is EPEVTQTPSHQVTQMGQEVILRCVPISNHLYFYWYRQILGQKVEFLVSFYNNEISEKSEIFDDQFSVERPDGSNFTLKIRSTKLEDSAMYFCASIGLAGGYEQYFGPGTRLTVT.

The chain recombines TRBV7-9 with TRBJ1-1; D is undetermined. CDR1 SEHNR and CDR2 FQNEAQ come from the germline V gene (reference sequence). V was clipped by 5 bases and J by 2 bases, with 18 bases between them. This CDR3 has 16 amino acids. The DNA for the CDR3 is TGTGCCAGCAGCGCCCCCGACCCGGGTGAAAACACTGAAGCTTTCTTT. Translated, it gives CASSAPDPGENTEAFF.

V usage is TRBV5-4 and J usage is TRBJ2-4; D gene uncertain. Trimming removed 5 bases at V and 0 bases at J, with 9 bases between. This CDR3 is 14 amino acids long. From germline, CDR1 is SGHNT and CDR2 YYREEE (reference sequence). Here the CDR3 reads CASSTSLAKNIQYF. The CDR3 DNA sequence: TGTGCCAGCAGTACGTCTCTAGCCAAAAACATTCAGTACTTC.

The V and J genes are TRBV9 and TRBJ2-7; TRBD1 is a possible D gene (5 bases). CDR3 length: 14 residues. The germline gives CDR1 SGDLS, CDR2 YYNGEE. V was cut by 4 bases and J by 1 base, with 12 bases left in between. Written as DNA, the CDR3 is TGTGCCAGCAGCCTTATAGGGGCATCCTACGAGCAGTACTTC. Protein sequence: CASSLIGASYEQYF. The full variable domain, in which reference TRBV9 and TRBJ2-7 provide the parts outside the CDR3, is DSGVTQTPKHLITATGQRVTLRCSPRSGDLSVYWYQQSLDQGLQFLIQYYNGEERAKGNILERFSAQQFPDLHSELNLSSLELGDSALYFCASSLIGASYEQYFGPGTRLTVT.

The chain is built from TRBV7-3 and TRBJ2-7; 12 bases are a match to TRBD2. The junction had 5 bases not matched to a gene; V was cut back by 6 bases and J by 5 bases. In germline, CDR1 is SGHTA, CDR2 FQGTGA. This CDR3 has 14 amino acids. The CDR3 reads CASSRLAGVNEQYF. Here the CDR3 DNA reads TGTGCCAGCAGTAGACTAGCGGGAGTAAACGAGCAGTACTTC.

The chain links TRBV6-1 to TRBJ1-1; weak D call: TRBD1 (5 bases). This CDR3 contains 13 residues. The germline V and J ends were trimmed by 4 bases and 1 base, with 7 bases remaining between them. Germline V gene lookup returns CDR1 MNHNS and CDR2 SASEGT. CDR3 in amino acids: CASSVQGNTEAFF. The CDR3 DNA follows: TGTGCCAGCAGTGTTCAGGGGAACACTGAAGCTTTCTTT.

The V gene is TRBV19, the J gene TRBJ1-5; D uncertain. The V and J ends lost 5 bases and 0 bases respectively, with 14 bases between them. This CDR3 is 16 amino acids long. The germline V gene has CDR1 LNHDA and CDR2 SQIVND (reference sequence). CDR3 sequence reads: CASSSLTGNSNQPQHF. DNA of the CDR3: TGTGCCAGTAGTTCACTGACTGGGAATAGCAATCAGCCCCAGCATTTT. Looking up the rest from reference TRBV19 and TRBJ1-5 gives the full variable domain: DGGITQSPKYLFRKEGQNVTLSCEQNLNHDAMYWYRQDPGQGLRLIYYSQIVNDFQKGDIAEGYSVSREKKESFPLTVTSAQKNPTAFYLCASSSLTGNSNQPQHFGDGTRLSIL.

V is TRBV18 and J is TRBJ1-2, with unresolved D. With 3 bases removed from V and 6 bases from J, the gap between germline ends came to 8 bases. Germline CDR1 reads KGHSH; CDR2 reads LQKENI. This CDR3 spans 12 amino acids. In DNA, the CDR3 is TGTGCCAGCTCACCGGTGGCCGATGGCTACACCTTC. It is translated as CASSPVADGYTF.

The rearrangement joins TRBV7-6 to TRBJ2-1, with TRBD2 matching over 12 bases. Per germline, CDR1 SGHVS and CDR2 FNYEAQ. J gave up 6 bases and V 1 base, and 4 bases lay outside the gene matches. The CDR3 totals 16 residues. In DNA, the CDR3 is TGTGCCAGCAGCTTAGGTCCTAGCGGGAGGGCCAATGAGCAGTTCTTC. It specifies CASSLGPSGRANEQFF.

The genes are TRBV21-1 and TRBJ2-6; whether TRBD1, the table's D call, matches the DNA was not checked. TRBV21-1 is a recognized pseudogene. The CDR3 consists of 16 residues. The DNA for the CDR3 is TGTGCCAGCAGCAAAAGACAGGGCTGTGGGGCCAACGTCCTGACTTTC. As protein: CASSKRQGCGANVLTF.

J is TRBJ2-1 and V is TRBV7-9; TRBD2 matches at 9 bases. Germline CDR1 SEHNR, CDR2 FQNEAQ (reference sequence). This CDR3 is built from 13 residues. V was clipped by 3 bases and J by 10 bases; unmatched bases: 4. DNA for the CDR3: TGTGCCAGCAGCTTTAGCGGGAGACCCGAGCAGTTCTTC. This codes for CASSFSGRPEQFF. Based on the CDR3 plus reference TRBV7-9 and TRBJ2-1, the full variable domain is DTGVSQNPRHKITKRGQNVTFRCDPISEHNRLYWYRQTLGQGPEFLTYFQNEAQLEKSRLLSDRFSAERPKGSFSTLEIQRTEQGDSAMYLCASSFSGRPEQFFGPGTRLTVL.

The chain recombines TRBV7-2 with TRBJ1-1; D gene unclear. V lost 1 base to trimming and J lost 0 bases, with 6 bases between them. In germline, CDR1 is SGHTA, CDR2 FQGNSA. The CDR3 has 14 amino acids. CDR3 sequence reads: CASSLGELNTEAFF. In nucleotides, the CDR3 is TGTGCCAGCAGCTTAGGGGAATTGAACACTGAAGCTTTCTTT.

The V and J genes are TRBV6-1 and TRBJ1-5, with D hard to call. The CDR3 consists of 10 residues. Germline V gene lookup returns CDR1 MNHNS and CDR2 SASEGT. V gave up 3 bases and J gave up 7 bases, with 1 base separating them. The CDR3 loop reads CASSEQPQHF. The CDR3 coding sequence is TGTGCCAGCAGTGAGCAGCCCCAGCATTTT.

The chain is built from TRBV7-8 and TRBJ2-1; possibly TRBD1 or TRBD2 for D (5 bases each). The ends were cut back, 1 base at V and 3 bases at J, with 10 bases in the middle. CDR3 length: 15 residues. The germline V gene has CDR1 SGHVS and CDR2 FQNEAQ. This CDR3 is CASSLVGRGYNEQFF. The CDR3 DNA is TGTGCCAGCAGCTTAGTGGGACGTGGCTACAATGAGCAGTTCTTC.

The chain joins TRBV6-4 to TRBJ1-2; D may be TRBD1 (5 bases). The CDR3 is made up of 14 amino acids. The germline gives CDR1 MRHNA, CDR2 SNTAGT. Trimming took 4 bases from V and 5 from J, leaving 14 bases between them. As DNA, the CDR3 is TGTGCCAGCAGTGCAGGGCAGGGAGCATATGGCTACACCTTC. It codes for CASSAGQGAYGYTF.

This rearrangement joins TRBV5-4 to TRBJ1-2, with D unresolved. The germline V and J ends were trimmed by 3 bases and 4 bases, with 13 bases remaining between them. Germline V gives CDR1 SGHNT, CDR2 YYREEE (reference sequence). The CDR3 sequence is 14 residues long. The CDR3 nucleotides read TGTGCCAGCAGCTCCCTAAAAGGGAGCTATGGCTACACCTTC. This sequence encodes CASSSLKGSYGYTF. Using reference TRBV5-4 and TRBJ1-2 for the parts outside the CDR3, the full variable domain is ETGVTQSPTHLIKTRGQQVTLRCSSQSGHNTVSWYQQALGQGPQFIFQYYREEENGRGNFPPRFSGLQFPNYSSELNVNALELDDSALYLCASSSLKGSYGYTFGSGTRLTVV.

This chain joins TRBV27 and TRBJ2-2; TRBD2 matches at 11 bases. The V gene end was trimmed by 5 bases and the J gene end by 4 bases; junction bases not matched to a gene: 9. The CDR3 runs 17 residues. Germline values: CDR1 MNHEY, CDR2 SMNVEV (reference sequence). The CDR3 protein is CASSDWLAGGGTGELFF. Here the CDR3 DNA reads TGTGCCAGCAGTGATTGGCTAGCGGGAGGCGGCACCGGGGAGCTGTTTTTT.

This clone was observed a single time. The rearrangement uses TRBV30 and TRBJ1-2, with D hard to call. Germline V lookup: CDR1 GTSNPN, CDR2 SVGIG (reference sequence). The length of the CDR3 is 13 residues. Trimming cost V 4 bases and J 3 bases, with 12 bases left between them. The CDR3 region has the DNA TGTGCCTGGAACCCGGGCCTTCACTATGGCTACACCTTC. It yields the protein CAWNPGLHYGYTF.

The chain has TRBV6-6 and TRBJ1-4; D not certain. The V gene lost 11 bases and the J gene lost 0 bases, with 13 bases spanning the gap. This CDR3 has 14 residues. Germline CDR1 MNHNY, CDR2 SVGAGI (reference sequence). The CDR3 coding sequence is TGTGCCGGCTCAGATAGTGCAACTAATGAAAAACTGTTTTTT. Its translation: CAGSDSATNEKLFF.